These T cell receptor beta chains were read from a single sample in a study of blood T cell repertoires in COVID-19. Measured with immunoSEQ multiplex PCR; TCRdb has only the in-frame clones, and not every one. The data show 25,000 to 35,000 clones, with 91% seen just once and more than 9% held by the top ten. Sequenced: peripheral blood. These receptors were obtained from a human donor with active COVID-19. The donor label of this sample is uncertain. Each CDR3 is given with its conserved first and last residue. D genes are given only for firm matches. Where a row states a size, it is once, few, many or the class of an expanded clone; other rows omit it.

J gene,clone size,V gene,D gene,CDR3 length,CDR3 protein,CDR3 DNA
TRBJ2-1,-,TRBV24-1,TRBD1,15,CATSEWTGYKGGQFF,TGTGCCACCAGTGAATGGACAGGGTACAAGGGGGGGCAGTTCTTC
TRBJ1-1,-,TRBV3-1/TRBV3-2,-,12,CAGRGGWTEAFF,TGTGCCGGCCGTGGAGGATGGACTGAAGCTTTCTTT
TRBJ1-2,-,TRBV5-5,TRBD1,15,CASNNPRTGFYGYTF,TGTGCCAGCAACAACCCAAGGACAGGGTTCTATGGCTACACCTTC
TRBJ2-7,-,TRBV28,TRBD2,15,CASSTRLAGIYEQYF,TGTGCCAGCAGCACTCGACTAGCGGGAATTTACGAGCAGTACTTC
TRBJ2-5,-,TRBV6-5,-,12,CASRGLEETQYF,TGTGCCAGCCGAGGATTAGAAGAGACCCAGTACTTC
TRBJ1-6,-,TRBV9,-,15,CASSVEDRANSPLHF,TGTGCCAGCAGCGTAGAGGATAGAGCGAATTCACCCCTCCACTTT
TRBJ2-5,-,TRBV9,TRBD2,15,CASSTPGLASETQYF,TGTGCCAGCAGCACCCCGGGACTAGCGTCAGAGACCCAGTACTTC
TRBJ2-1,once,TRBV24-1,-,11,CATSDFGEQFF,TGTGCCACCAGTGATTTCGGGGAGCAGTTCTTC
TRBJ2-5,-,TRBV28,-,16,CASRVGLRGTMETQYF,TGTGCCAGCAGGGTGGGTCTCCGGGGTACGATGGAGACCCAGTACTTC
TRBJ2-1,-,TRBV12-5,-,12,CASGLERNEQFF,TGTGCTAGTGGTTTGGAGCGCAATGAGCAGTTCTTC
TRBJ2-1,-,TRBV7-2,TRBD2,16,CASSPTASGGAYEQFF,TGTGCCAGCAGCCCCACCGCTAGCGGGGGGGCATATGAGCAGTTCTTC
TRBJ2-7,-,TRBV6-5,-,15,CASSYSALGSYEQYF,TGTGCCAGCAGTTACTCAGCGTTAGGGAGCTACGAGCAGTACTTC
TRBJ2-3,once,TRBV28,TRBD2,16,CASSGGTSGGTDTQYF,TGTGCCAGCAGTGGTGGGACTAGCGGGGGCACAGATACGCAGTATTTT
TRBJ2-1,-,TRBV24-1,TRBD2,17,CATSDPSTSGSPFGKFF,TGTGCCACCAGTGATCCCTCGACTAGCGGGAGCCCGTTCGGCAAGTTCTTC
TRBJ1-2,-,TRBV6-6,TRBD1,13,CASRLGTGRSYTF,TGTGCCAGCAGACTCGGGACAGGGCGAAGCTACACCTTC
TRBJ2-1,-,TRBV4-2,TRBD2,18,CASSQNGLAGGIYNEQFF,TGTGCCAGCAGCCAAAATGGACTAGCGGGAGGGATCTACAATGAGCAGTTCTTC
TRBJ2-1,-,TRBV20-1,-,14,CSASLSVSYNEQFF,TGCAGTGCTAGTCTATCGGTTTCCTACAATGAGCAGTTCTTC
TRBJ2-3,-,TRBV10-3,-,12,CAIAIFTDTQYF,TGTGCCATCGCGATCTTCACAGATACGCAGTATTTT
TRBJ1-2,-,TRBV7-2,-,12,CASSSRRQDPTF,TGTGCCAGCAGCTCCCGTCGACAGGACCCTACCTTC
TRBJ2-1,-,TRBV9,TRBD2,16,CASSSQAGGSINEQFF,TGTGCCAGCAGCTCCCAGGCGGGGGGGTCGATAAATGAGCAGTTCTTC
TRBJ2-7,-,TRBV3-1/TRBV3-2,TRBD2,14,CASSRAGGPYEQYF,TGTGCCAGCAGCCGAGCGGGAGGTCCCTACGAGCAGTACTTC
TRBJ2-7,-,TRBV5-4,-,14,CASSLLGAWDEQYF,TGTGCCAGCAGCTTGCTAGGGGCCTGGGACGAGCAGTACTTC
TRBJ2-7,-,TRBV19,TRBD1,17,CASSPWDRGSSSYEQYF,TGTGCCAGTAGTCCCTGGGACAGGGGATCAAGCTCCTACGAGCAGTACTTC
TRBJ1-2,-,TRBV5-6,-,15,CASSFSGRVVEGYTF,TGTGCCAGCAGCTTTTCTGGGAGGGTGGTAGAAGGCTACACCTTC
TRBJ1-3,-,TRBV27,-,13,CASSLSSGNTIYF,TGTGCCAGCAGTCTCTCCTCTGGAAACACCATATATTTT
TRBJ1-3,few,TRBV6-5,TRBD1,14,CASSYLSGGDTIYF,TGTGCCAGCAGTTACCTTTCAGGGGGCGACACCATATATTTT
TRBJ2-7,-,TRBV18,-,12,CASSPIDYEQYF,TGTGCCAGCTCACCTATAGACTACGAGCAGTACTTC
TRBJ1-1,-,TRBV12-1,-,15,CASSWGTGGNTEAFF,TGTGCCAGCAGCTGGGGGACAGGGGGGAACACTGAAGCTTTCTTT
TRBJ2-7,-,TRBV5-1,-,14,CASSLDRTWYEQYF,TGCGCCAGCAGCTTGGACAGGACCTGGTACGAGCAGTACTTC
TRBJ2-3,once,TRBV2,TRBD2,17,CATSPASGRGGTDTQYF,TGTGCCACCTCCCCGGCTAGCGGGAGAGGTGGCACAGATACGCAGTATTTT
TRBJ2-1,-,TRBV7-8,TRBD2,13,CASSTGTRREQFF,TGTGCCAGCAGCACCGGGACTAGAAGGGAGCAGTTCTTC
TRBJ2-3,-,TRBV6-4,-,14,CASSDGADWDTQYF,TGTGCCAGCAGTGACGGAGCAGACTGGGATACGCAGTATTTT
TRBJ2-7,few,TRBV4-1,TRBD1,15,CASSQVGTGPYEQYF,TGCGCCAGCAGCCAAGTCGGGACAGGGCCCTACGAGCAGTACTTC
TRBJ1-2,-,TRBV10-3,-,16,CAISELIRELNYGYTF,TGTGCCATCAGTGAACTCATCAGGGAACTTAACTATGGCTACACCTTC
TRBJ2-3,-,TRBV5-1,TRBD1,15,CASSLGTGFTDTQYF,TGCGCCAGCAGCTTGGGGACAGGATTCACAGATACGCAGTATTTT
TRBJ1-5,-,TRBV18,TRBD1,15,CASSPPGQGAQPQHF,TGTGCCAGCTCACCACCGGGACAGGGGGCTCAGCCCCAGCATTTT
TRBJ1-3,-,TRBV9,TRBD1,16,CASSPTGTGAGNTIYF,TGTGCCAGCAGCCCGACTGGGACAGGGGCTGGAAACACCATATATTTT
TRBJ1-2,once,TRBV28,-,13,CASSRPGKGGYTF,TGTGCCAGCAGTAGACCGGGAAAAGGAGGCTACACCTTC
TRBJ1-2,-,TRBV4-3,-,15,CASSQESAGNYGYTF,TGCGCCAGCAGCCAAGAGTCGGCGGGAAACTATGGCTACACCTTC